This T cell receptor (beta chain) was found in a study of T-cell reconstitution after alpha-beta-depleted transplantation in children. Unique molecular identifiers were used to barcode this TCRbeta library. TCRdb itself ran the PCR reads through MiXCR, one entry per CDR3 protein. Of some 200,000 distinct CDR3 sequences in the sample, 9.7% were seen once. The CDR3 loop spans 15 amino acids. Trimming removed 5 bases from V and 0 bases from J, with 13 bases in between. The V gene's germline CDR1 is DFQATT and CDR2 SNEGSKA (reference sequence). The sequencing here drew on PBMCs from the stem cell graft donor, taken from the stem cell graft. V usage is TRBV20-1 and J usage is TRBJ2-2; D is perhaps TRBD2 (7 bases). This TCR was recovered from a human donor who donated a stem cell graft to a child with SCID. CDR3 sequence (DNA): TGCAGTGCTCCAAAGGGGGGGGCGAACACCGGGGAGCTGTTTTTT. It yields the protein CSAPKGGANTGELFF.